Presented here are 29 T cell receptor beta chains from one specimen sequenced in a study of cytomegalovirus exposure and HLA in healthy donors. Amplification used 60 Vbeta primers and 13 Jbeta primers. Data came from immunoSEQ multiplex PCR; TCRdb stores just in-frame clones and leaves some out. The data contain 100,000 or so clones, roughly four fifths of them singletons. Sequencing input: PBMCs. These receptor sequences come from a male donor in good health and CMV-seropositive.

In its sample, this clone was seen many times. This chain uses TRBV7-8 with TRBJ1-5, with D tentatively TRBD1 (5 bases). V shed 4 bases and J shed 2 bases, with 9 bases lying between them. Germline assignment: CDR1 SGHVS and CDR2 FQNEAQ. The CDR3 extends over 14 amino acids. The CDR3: CASSSRGGNQPQHF. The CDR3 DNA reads TGTGCCAGCAGCTCCCGGGGGGGCAATCAGCCCCAGCATTTT. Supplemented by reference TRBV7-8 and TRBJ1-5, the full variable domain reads GAGVSQSPRYKVAKRGQDVALRCDPISGHVSLFWYQQALGQGPEFLTYFQNEAQLDKSGLPSDRFFAERPEGSVSTLKIQRTQQEDSAVYLCASSSRGGNQPQHFGDGTRLSIL.

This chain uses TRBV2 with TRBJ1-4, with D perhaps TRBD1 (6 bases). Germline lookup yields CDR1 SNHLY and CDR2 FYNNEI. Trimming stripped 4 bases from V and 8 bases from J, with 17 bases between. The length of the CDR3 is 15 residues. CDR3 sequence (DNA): TGTGCCAGCAGTGGGGATTGGGGGCCGGGCGAAAAACTGTTTTTT. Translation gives CASSGDWGPGEKLFF.

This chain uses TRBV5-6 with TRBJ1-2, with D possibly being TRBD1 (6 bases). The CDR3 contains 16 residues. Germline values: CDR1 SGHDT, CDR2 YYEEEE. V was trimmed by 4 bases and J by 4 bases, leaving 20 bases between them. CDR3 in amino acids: CASSRYTGTTGYGYTF. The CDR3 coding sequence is TGTGCCAGCAGCCGCTACACCGGGACAACCGGCTATGGCTACACCTTC.

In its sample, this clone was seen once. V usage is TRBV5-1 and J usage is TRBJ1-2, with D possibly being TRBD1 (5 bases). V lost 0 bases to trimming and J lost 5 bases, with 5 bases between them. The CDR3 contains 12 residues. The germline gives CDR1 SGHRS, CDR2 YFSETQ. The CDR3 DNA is TGCGCCAGCAGCTTGGAGGGGTATGGCTACACCTTC. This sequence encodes CASSLEGYGYTF.

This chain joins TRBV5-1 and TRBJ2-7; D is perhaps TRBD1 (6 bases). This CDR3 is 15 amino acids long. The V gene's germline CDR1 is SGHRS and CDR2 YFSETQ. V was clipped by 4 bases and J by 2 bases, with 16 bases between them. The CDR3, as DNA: TGCGCCAGCAGCCACCCGGGGACAAGCCCCTACGAGCAGTACTTC. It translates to CASSHPGTSPYEQYF.

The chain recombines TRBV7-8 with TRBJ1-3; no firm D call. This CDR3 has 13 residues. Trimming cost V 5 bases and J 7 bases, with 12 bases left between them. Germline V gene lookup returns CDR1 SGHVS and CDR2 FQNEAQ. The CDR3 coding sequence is TGTGCCAGCAGCCCTAGGTTTCCGAACACCATATATTTT. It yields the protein CASSPRFPNTIYF.

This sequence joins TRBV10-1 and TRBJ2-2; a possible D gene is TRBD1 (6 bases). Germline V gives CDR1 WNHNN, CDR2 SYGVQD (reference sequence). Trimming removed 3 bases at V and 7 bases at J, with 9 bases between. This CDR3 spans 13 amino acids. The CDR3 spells CASSDRGDGELFF. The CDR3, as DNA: TGCGCCAGCAGTGACAGGGGTGACGGGGAGCTGTTTTTT.

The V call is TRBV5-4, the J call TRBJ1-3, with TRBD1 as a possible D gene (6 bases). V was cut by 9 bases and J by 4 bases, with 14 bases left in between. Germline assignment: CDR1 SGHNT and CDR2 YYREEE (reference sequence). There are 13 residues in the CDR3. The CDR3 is CATQDSTGNTIYF. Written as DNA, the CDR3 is TGTGCCACCCAGGACAGTACGGGAAACACCATATATTTT.

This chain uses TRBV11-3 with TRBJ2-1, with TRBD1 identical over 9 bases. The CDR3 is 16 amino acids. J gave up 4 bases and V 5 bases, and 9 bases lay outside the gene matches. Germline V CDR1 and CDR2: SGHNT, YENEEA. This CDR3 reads CASSQPRGQGYNEQFF. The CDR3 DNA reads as TGTGCCAGCAGCCAACCTAGAGGACAGGGGTACAATGAGCAGTTCTTC.

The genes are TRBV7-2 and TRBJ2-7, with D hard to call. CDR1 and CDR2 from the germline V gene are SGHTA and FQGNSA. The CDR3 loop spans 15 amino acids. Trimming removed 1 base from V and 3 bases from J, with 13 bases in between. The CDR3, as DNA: TGTGCCAGCAGCTTAGATGGGCTCGTGTTCTACGAGCAGTACTTC. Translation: CASSLDGLVFYEQYF.

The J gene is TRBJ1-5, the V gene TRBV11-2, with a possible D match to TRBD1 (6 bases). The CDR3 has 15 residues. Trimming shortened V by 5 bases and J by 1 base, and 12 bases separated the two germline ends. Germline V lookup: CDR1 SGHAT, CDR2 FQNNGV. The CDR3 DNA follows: TGTGCCAGCAGCCCGGGGGGCAGAAGCAATCAGCCCCAGCATTTT. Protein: CASSPGGRSNQPQHF.

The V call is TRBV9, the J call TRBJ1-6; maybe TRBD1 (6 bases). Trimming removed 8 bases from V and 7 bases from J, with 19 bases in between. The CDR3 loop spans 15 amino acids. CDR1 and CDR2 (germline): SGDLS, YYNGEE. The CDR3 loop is CARPRRTAWNSPLHF. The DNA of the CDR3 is TGTGCCAGACCCAGACGGACAGCTTGGAATTCACCCCTCCACTTT.

The CDR3, as DNA: TGTGCCAGCAGGCGGGGGGGCGCCGGCTCTGGAAACACCATATATTTT. Translating it yields CASRRGGAGSGNTIYF. The V call is TRBV5-4, the J call TRBJ1-3; a possible D gene is TRBD1 (6 bases). The CDR3 totals 16 residues. The V end lost 5 bases, the J end lost 0 bases, and 15 bases lay between the germline ends. The germline V gene encodes CDR1 SGHNT and CDR2 YYREEE (reference sequence).

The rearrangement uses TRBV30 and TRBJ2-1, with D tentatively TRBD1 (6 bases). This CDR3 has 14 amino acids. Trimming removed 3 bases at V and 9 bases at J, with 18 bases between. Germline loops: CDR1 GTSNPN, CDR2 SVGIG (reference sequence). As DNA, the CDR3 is TGTGCCTGGAGCACAGGGTTTAAGAATAGTGAGCAGTTCTTC. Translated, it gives CAWSTGFKNSEQFF. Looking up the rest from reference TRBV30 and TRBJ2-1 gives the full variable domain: SQTIHQWPATLVQPVGSPLSLECTVEGTSNPNLYWYRQAAGRGLQLLFYSVGIGQISSEVPQNLSASRPQDRQFILSSKKLLLSDSGFYLCAWSTGFKNSEQFFGPGTRLTVL.

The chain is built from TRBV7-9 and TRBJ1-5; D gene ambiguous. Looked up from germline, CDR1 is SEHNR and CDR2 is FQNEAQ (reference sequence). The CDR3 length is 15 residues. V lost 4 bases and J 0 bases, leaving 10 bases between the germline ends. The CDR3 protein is CASSSDTLSNQPQHF. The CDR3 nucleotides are TGTGCCAGCAGCTCCGACACCCTTAGCAATCAGCCCCAGCATTTT. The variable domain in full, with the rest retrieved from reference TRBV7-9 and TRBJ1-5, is DTGVSQNPRHKITKRGQNVTFRCDPISEHNRLYWYRQTLGQGPEFLTYFQNEAQLEKSRLLSDRFSAERPKGSFSTLEIQRTEQGDSAMYLCASSSDTLSNQPQHFGDGTRLSIL.

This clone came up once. CDR3 in amino acids: CAVGAYEQYF. In nucleotides, the CDR3 is TGTGCCGTCGGGGCCTACGAGCAGTACTTC. V and J are TRBV6-1 and TRBJ2-7, with D perhaps TRBD2 (5 bases). This CDR3 spans 10 amino acids. Trimming cost V 11 bases and J 2 bases, with 7 bases left between them. Germline values: CDR1 MNHNS, CDR2 SASEGT.

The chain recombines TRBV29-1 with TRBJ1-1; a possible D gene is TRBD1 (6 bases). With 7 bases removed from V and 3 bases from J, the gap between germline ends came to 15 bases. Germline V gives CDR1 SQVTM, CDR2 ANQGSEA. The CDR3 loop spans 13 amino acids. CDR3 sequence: CSAVQGVDTEAFF. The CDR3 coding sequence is TGCAGCGCCGTACAGGGAGTTGACACTGAAGCTTTCTTT.

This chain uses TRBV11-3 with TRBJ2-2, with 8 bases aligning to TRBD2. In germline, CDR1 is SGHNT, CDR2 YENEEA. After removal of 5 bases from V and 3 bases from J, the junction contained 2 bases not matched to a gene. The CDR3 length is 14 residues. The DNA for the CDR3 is TGTGCCAGCAGCAACGGGGGGGACACCGGGGAGCTGTTTTTT. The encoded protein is CASSNGGDTGELFF.

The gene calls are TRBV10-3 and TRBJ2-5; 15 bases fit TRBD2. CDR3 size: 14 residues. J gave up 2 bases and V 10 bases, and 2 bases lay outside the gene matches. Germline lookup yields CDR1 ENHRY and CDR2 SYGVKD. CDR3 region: CATGLAGGQETQYF. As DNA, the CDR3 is TGTGCCACCGGACTAGCGGGGGGGCAAGAGACCCAGTACTTC.

CDR3 in amino acids: CASRRGSGGAQTDTQYF. For the CDR3, the DNA is TGTGCCAGCAGGCGAGGTAGCGGGGGGGCTCAGACAGATACGCAGTATTTT. The chain joins TRBV2 to TRBJ2-3; 11 positions match TRBD2. Germline-derived CDR1 and CDR2 are SNHLY and FYNNEI. The J segment lost 3 bases and the V segment lost 6 bases, leaving 11 bases of the junction unmatched. The CDR3 sequence is 17 residues long. The full variable domain, rest sourced from reference TRBV2 and TRBJ2-3, is EPEVTQTPSHQVTQMGQEVILRCVPISNHLYFYWYRQILGQKVEFLVSFYNNEISEKSEIFDDQFSVERPDGSNFTLKIRSTKLEDSAMYFCASRRGSGGAQTDTQYFGPGTRLTVL.

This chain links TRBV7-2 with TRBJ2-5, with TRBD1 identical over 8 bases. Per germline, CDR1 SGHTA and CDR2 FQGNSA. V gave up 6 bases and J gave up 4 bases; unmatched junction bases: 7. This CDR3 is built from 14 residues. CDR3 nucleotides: TGTGCCAGCAGTTTAACAGGGGGGCGAGAGACCCAGTACTTC. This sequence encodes CASSLTGGRETQYF. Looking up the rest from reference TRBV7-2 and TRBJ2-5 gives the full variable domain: GAGVSQSPSNKVTEKGKDVELRCDPISGHTALYWYRQSLGQGLEFLIYFQGNSAPDKSGLPSDRFSAERTGGSVSTLTIQRTQQEDSAVYLCASSLTGGRETQYFGPGTRLLVL.

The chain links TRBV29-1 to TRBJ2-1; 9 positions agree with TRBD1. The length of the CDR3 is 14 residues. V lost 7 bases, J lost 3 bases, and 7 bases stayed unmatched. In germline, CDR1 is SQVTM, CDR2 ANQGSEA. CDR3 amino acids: CSARQGGFYNEQFF. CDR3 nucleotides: TGCAGCGCCCGACAGGGGGGATTCTACAATGAGCAGTTCTTC.

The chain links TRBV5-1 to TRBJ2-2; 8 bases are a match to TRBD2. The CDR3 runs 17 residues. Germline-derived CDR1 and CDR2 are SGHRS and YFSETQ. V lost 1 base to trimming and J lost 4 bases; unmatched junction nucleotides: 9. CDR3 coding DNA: TGCGCCAGCAGCTTGTCGGCGAGCGGGGGTGTCACCGGGGAGCTGTTTTTT. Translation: CASSLSASGGVTGELFF.

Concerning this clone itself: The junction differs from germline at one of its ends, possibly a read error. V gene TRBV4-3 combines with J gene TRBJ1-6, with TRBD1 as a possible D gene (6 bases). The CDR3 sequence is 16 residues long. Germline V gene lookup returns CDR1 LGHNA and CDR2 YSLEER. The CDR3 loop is CASRQDPGQTNSPLHF. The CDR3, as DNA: TGCGCCAGCAGACAAGACCCTGGACAGACGAATTCACCCCTCCACTTT.

The CDR3, as DNA: TGTGCCAGCAGCAGCGCCCCGAACACTGAAGCTTTCTTT. Its protein product is CASSSAPNTEAFF. The gene calls are TRBV2 and TRBJ1-1; no reliable D call. Germline V gene sequence: CDR1 SNHLY, CDR2 FYNNEI. V shed 6 bases and J shed 1 base, with 9 bases lying between them. This CDR3 spans 13 amino acids.

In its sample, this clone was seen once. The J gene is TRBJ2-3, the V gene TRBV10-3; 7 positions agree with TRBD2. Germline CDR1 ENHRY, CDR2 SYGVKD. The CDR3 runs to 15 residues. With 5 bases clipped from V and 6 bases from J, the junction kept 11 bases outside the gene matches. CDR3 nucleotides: TGTGCCATCAGTACAGCGACTAGCCGAGGCGATACGCAGTATTTT. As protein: CAISTATSRGDTQYF.

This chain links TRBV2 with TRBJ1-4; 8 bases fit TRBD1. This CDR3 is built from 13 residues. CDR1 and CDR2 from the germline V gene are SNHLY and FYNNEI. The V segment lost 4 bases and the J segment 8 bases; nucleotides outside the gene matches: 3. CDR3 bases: TGTGCCAGCAGTGGACAGGGGTACGAAAAACTGTTTTTT. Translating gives CASSGQGYEKLFF.

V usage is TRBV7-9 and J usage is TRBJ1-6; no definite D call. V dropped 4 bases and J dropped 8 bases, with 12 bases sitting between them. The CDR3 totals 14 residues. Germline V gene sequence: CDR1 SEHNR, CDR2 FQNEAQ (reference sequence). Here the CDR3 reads CASSSPAGDSPLHF. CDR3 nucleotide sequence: TGTGCCAGCAGCTCCCCGGCGGGTGATTCACCCCTCCACTTT. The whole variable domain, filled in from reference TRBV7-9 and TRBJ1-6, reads DTGVSQNPRHKITKRGQNVTFRCDPISEHNRLYWYRQTLGQGPEFLTYFQNEAQLEKSRLLSDRFSAERPKGSFSTLEIQRTEQGDSAMYLCASSSPAGDSPLHFGNGTRLTVT.

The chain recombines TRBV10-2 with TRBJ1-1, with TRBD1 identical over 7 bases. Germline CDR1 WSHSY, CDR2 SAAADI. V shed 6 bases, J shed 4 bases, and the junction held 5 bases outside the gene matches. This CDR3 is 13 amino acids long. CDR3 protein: CASSRQGRTEAFF. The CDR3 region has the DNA TGCGCCAGCAGCCGACAGGGCCGCACTGAAGCTTTCTTT.